This T cell receptor beta chain was obtained from a study of blood T cell repertoires in COVID-19. Study-wide context: From T cells, B-cell-depleted T cells, or PBMCs came the material, which was cDNA or gDNA.

Sequencing was performed with immunoSEQ multiplex PCR; in TCRdb, only in-frame clones are kept and a portion is missing. The sample has hundreds of thousands of clones, more than 75% seen once. V lost 0 bases and J lost 4; bases outside the gene matches: 6. CDR3 length equals 15 residues. The germline gives CDR1 SGHRS, CDR2 YFSETQ. Sequenced input: PBMCs or T cells enriched from blood (not recorded which). The chain employs TRBV5-1 and TRBJ2-5, with TRBD2 matching 7 bases. The TCR comes from a man aged 60 to 75 who had recovered from COVID-19. The CDR3 DNA sequence: TGCGCCAGCAGCTTGGCGAGGGGCGGGGGAGAGACCCAGTACTTC. This sequence encodes CASSLARGGGETQYF. The full variable domain, in which reference TRBV5-1 and TRBJ2-5 provide the parts outside the CDR3, is KAGVTQTPRYLIKTRGQQVTLSCSPISGHRSVSWYQQTPGQGLQFLFEYFSETQRNKGNFPGRFSGRQFSNSRSEMNVSTLELGDSALYLCASSLARGGGETQYFGPGTRLLVL.